This passage covers 21 T cell receptor beta chains from one sample sequenced in a study of OX40 agonist ivuxolimab in advanced cancers. The assay was immunoSEQ multiplex PCR, and TCRdb's table has in-frame clones only and misses some. The table has around 77,000 clones, around 92% seen once. This specimen consisted of CD4+ or CD8+ T cells sorted from blood, obtained in a trial of the OX40 agonist ivuxolimab. Receptors were obtained from an adult with an advanced solid tumor such as melanoma, head and neck, liver or kidney cancer.

In this sample, this clone turned up once. The V gene is TRBV30, the J gene TRBJ1-1; 7 nucleotides agree with TRBD1. CDR3 length equals 13 residues. The V gene end was trimmed by 5 bases and the J gene end by 4 bases; junction bases not matched to a gene: 7. Per germline, CDR1 GTSNPN and CDR2 SVGIG (reference sequence). CDR3 DNA: TGTGCCTGGGGGTTCGACAGGGCCACTGAAGCTTTCTTT. Translated: CAWGFDRATEAFF.

J is TRBJ2-1 and V is TRBV2; the match to TRBD2 covers 8 bases. The CDR3 length is 14 residues. Germline V gene data show CDR1 as SNHLY and CDR2 as FYNNEI. J gave up 2 bases and V 7 bases, and 4 bases lay outside the gene matches. The CDR3 region has the DNA TGTGCCAGCACACGGGAGGGGACCTACAATGAGCAGTTCTTC. Translation: CASTREGTYNEQFF.

V and J are TRBV7-6 and TRBJ1-1; unclear D gene. This CDR3 comprises 13 residues. Germline assignment: CDR1 SGHVS and CDR2 FNYEAQ. V gave up 6 bases and J gave up 6 bases, with 14 bases separating them. The CDR3 coding sequence is TGTGCCAGCAGTACGGTACCCAAGGCTGAAGCTTTCTTT. Translated: CASSTVPKAEAFF.

This chain joins TRBV7-2 and TRBJ2-6; a weak D match, TRBD2 (5 bases). The CDR3 is 15 residues long. Per germline, CDR1 SGHTA and CDR2 FQGNSA. The CDR3 region is CASAAALSGANVLTF. The CDR3 DNA reads as TGTGCATCAGCGGCGGCCCTCTCTGGGGCCAACGTCCTGACTTTC.

The chain employs TRBV11-2 and TRBJ1-5; TRBD1 agrees at 8 bases. Trimming at V came to 2 bases and at J to 6 bases, leaving 6 bases not matched to a gene. Germline V gene data show CDR1 as SGHAT and CDR2 as FQNNGV. This CDR3 region has 15 residues. CDR3: CASSLSPDRVQPQHF. The CDR3 DNA reads as TGTGCCAGCAGCTTATCCCCGGACAGGGTTCAGCCCCAGCATTTT. The full variable domain, its missing parts supplied by reference TRBV11-2 and TRBJ1-5, is EAGVAQSPRYKIIEKRQSVAFWCNPISGHATLYWYQQILGQGPKLLIQFQNNGVVDDSQLPKDRFSAERLKGVDSTLKIQPAKLEDSAVYLCASSLSPDRVQPQHFGDGTRLSIL.

V is TRBV9 and J is TRBJ2-7; TRBD2 is a possible D gene (6 bases). Germline V lookup: CDR1 SGDLS, CDR2 YYNGEE. The V end lost 0 bases, the J end lost 6 bases, and 19 bases lay between the germline ends. The CDR3 totals 16 residues. CDR3 residues: CASSVAWDSGSGEQYF. The CDR3 nucleotides read TGTGCCAGCAGCGTAGCCTGGGACTCCGGGAGTGGCGAGCAGTACTTC.

V gene TRBV25-1 combines with J gene TRBJ2-3; D possibly corresponds to TRBD2 (5 bases). The germline V gene encodes CDR1 MGHDK and CDR2 SYGVNS. The CDR3 has 12 amino acids. The V and J ends lost 10 bases and 6 bases respectively, with 14 bases between them. CDR3 residues: CATTSTGDTQYF. In DNA form, the CDR3 reads TGTGCCACCACCAGTACGGGGGATACGCAGTATTTT. Together with reference TRBV25-1 and TRBJ2-3, the CDR3 gives the full variable domain: EADIYQTPRYLVIGTGKKITLECSQTMGHDKMYWYQQDPGMELHLIHYSYGVNSTEKGDLSSESTVSRIRTEHFPLTLESARPSHTSQYLCATTSTGDTQYFGPGTRLTVL.

The chain couples TRBV4-2 to TRBJ1-2; D is unclear. The CDR3 is made up of 13 amino acids. V gave up 1 base and J gave up 4 bases, with 7 bases separating them. Germline V gives CDR1 LGHNA, CDR2 YNFKEQ. The CDR3 DNA is TGTGCCAGCAGCCAAGGACCCGCCTATGGCTACACCTTC. The encoded protein is CASSQGPAYGYTF.

This clone showed up just once. The chain uses TRBV7-2 and TRBJ1-5; D is ambiguous. This CDR3 is 12 amino acids long. The germline V and J ends were trimmed by 3 bases and 5 bases, with 5 bases remaining between them. Germline lookup yields CDR1 SGHTA and CDR2 FQGNSA. The CDR3 protein is CASSFDYQPQHF. The CDR3, as DNA: TGTGCCAGCAGCTTCGATTATCAGCCCCAGCATTTT.

This clone was counted between two and nine times. V gene TRBV28 combines with J gene TRBJ1-2, with D possibly matching TRBD1 (5 bases). The CDR3 contains 12 residues. Per germline, CDR1 MDHEN and CDR2 SYDVKM. The V end was cut by 11 bases, the J end by 2 bases, with 12 bases between. The DNA for the CDR3 is TGTGCCGTTAGGGGATTGAACTATGGCTACACCTTC. Translation: CAVRGLNYGYTF.

This chain links TRBV12-5 with TRBJ1-4; D is unclear. V was shortened by 6 bases and J by 4 bases, with 12 bases between the two germline ends. CDR1 is LGHNT and CDR2 is FRNRAP in the germline V gene. The length of the CDR3 is 14 residues. The CDR3 nucleotides are TGTGCTAGTGGCCTGCAGGAATATAATGAAAAACTGTTTTTT. Translated, it gives CASGLQEYNEKLFF.

This clone has a single count. This chain connects TRBV5-1 to TRBJ2-5, with 8 bases lining up with TRBD1. The V and J ends lost 1 base and 4 bases, in that order; junction bases with no gene match: 9. The CDR3 totals 16 residues. Germline assignment: CDR1 SGHRS and CDR2 YFSETQ. The CDR3 is CASSLQGQGAGETQYF. The CDR3 nucleotides are TGCGCCAGCAGCTTGCAGGGGCAGGGGGCGGGAGAGACCCAGTACTTC.

The rearrangement joins TRBV5-1 to TRBJ1-2, with 9 bases that match TRBD1. The CDR3 loop spans 16 amino acids. Germline V gives CDR1 SGHRS, CDR2 YFSETQ. Germline trimming cut 4 bases from V and 5 bases from J; bases unmatched to any gene: 12. The CDR3 here is CASSPNPGTGRYGYTF. The CDR3 DNA sequence: TGCGCCAGCAGCCCAAATCCCGGGACAGGGAGGTATGGCTACACCTTC.

The chain has TRBV4-2 and TRBJ1-2, with 10 bases identical to TRBD1. This CDR3 has 13 amino acids. CDR1 is LGHNA and CDR2 is YNFKEQ in the germline V gene. The J segment lost 8 bases and the V segment lost 3 bases, leaving 3 bases of the junction unmatched. In DNA form, the CDR3 reads TGTGCCAGCAGCCATGGACAGGGGGACGGCTACACCTTC. Amino acid sequence: CASSHGQGDGYTF.

The chain uses TRBV11-3 and TRBJ1-1; D not certain. CDR1 and CDR2 from the germline V gene are SGHNT and YENEEA. V lost 3 bases, J lost 0 bases, and 5 bases lay in between. The CDR3 consists of 13 residues. CDR3 coding DNA: TGTGCCAGCAGCTTGGAGGTGAACACTGAAGCTTTCTTT. It encodes CASSLEVNTEAFF.

This clone was seen a single time. The chain joins TRBV19 to TRBJ2-1, with D perhaps assigned TRBD1 or TRBD2 (5 bases each). The CDR3 loop spans 14 amino acids. The germline gives CDR1 LNHDA, CDR2 SQIVND (reference sequence). The V end was cut by 5 bases, the J end by 3 bases, with 11 bases between. The CDR3 protein is CASSSRDGYNEQFF. As DNA, the CDR3 is TGTGCCAGTAGTTCCCGGGACGGCTACAATGAGCAGTTCTTC.

The chain recombines TRBV6-1 with TRBJ2-7; 11 nucleotides align to TRBD2. V gave up 2 bases and J gave up 9 bases; unmatched junction bases: 9. The germline V gene encodes CDR1 MNHNS and CDR2 SASEGT. The CDR3 runs to 15 residues. This chain's CDR3 is CASSELAGGGSRQYF. The CDR3 nucleotides are TGTGCCAGCAGTGAACTAGCGGGAGGAGGGTCCCGGCAGTACTTC.

The chain recombines TRBV6-5 with TRBJ1-1, with 7 bases fitting TRBD1. With V trimmed by 6 bases and J by 4 bases, 5 bases remained unmatched. Germline lookup yields CDR1 MNHEY and CDR2 SVGAGI. This CDR3 has 13 residues. The DNA for the CDR3 is TGTGCCAGCAGACCTGCAGGGGGCACTGAAGCTTTCTTT. Translated: CASRPAGGTEAFF.

V usage is TRBV5-4 and J usage is TRBJ1-1; 8 nucleotides match TRBD1. Germline lookup yields CDR1 SGHNT and CDR2 YYREEE (reference sequence). The CDR3 is 15 amino acids. V lost 3 bases to trimming and J lost 3 bases; unmatched junction nucleotides: 7. CDR3: CASSSQDRAYTEAFF. CDR3 DNA sequence: TGTGCCAGCAGCTCACAGGACAGGGCTTACACTGAAGCTTTCTTT.

The chain has TRBV7-2 and TRBJ2-5; 7 positions agree with TRBD2. Trimming cost V 5 bases and J 9 bases; bases outside gene matches: 9. CDR1 and CDR2 from the germline V gene are SGHTA and FQGNSA. The CDR3 length is 13 residues. The DNA for the CDR3 is TGTGCCAGCAGCCCCCAGTGGGCGGGAGCCCAGTACTTC. Its protein is CASSPQWAGAQYF.

The chain links TRBV5-1 to TRBJ1-5; no reliable D call. Germline CDR1 and CDR2: SGHRS and YFSETQ. Deletions cut 2 bases from V and 0 bases from J, with 12 bases between. CDR3 length: 16 residues. CDR3 sequence reads: CASSFFPDLSNQPQHF. The DNA of the CDR3 is TGCGCCAGCAGCTTTTTTCCGGACCTTAGCAATCAGCCCCAGCATTTT. Full variable domain (outside the CDR3, taken from reference TRBV5-1 and TRBJ1-5): KAGVTQTPRYLIKTRGQQVTLSCSPISGHRSVSWYQQTPGQGLQFLFEYFSETQRNKGNFPGRFSGRQFSNSRSEMNVSTLELGDSALYLCASSFFPDLSNQPQHFGDGTRLSIL.